The 19 T cell receptor beta chains given below trace back to one sample, sequenced in a study of T cells in Graves' hyperthyroidism and ophthalmopathy. Amplified TCR beta CDR3 regions came from RNA transcripts. The HTBI primer set served for first-round RT-PCR of the TCR CDR3. Using its own MiXCR run on the multiplex PCR reads, TCRdb lists one record per CDR3 protein. This sample has 400,000 to 500,000 distinct CDR3 sequences, with approximately 15% found just once. The specimen sequenced was blood. The receptors were sampled from a woman between 18 and 30 years old with Graves' hyperthyroidism.

V gene TRBV27 combines with J gene TRBJ2-3, with D tentatively TRBD2 (6 bases). The CDR3 is 14 residues long. Germline CDR1 reads MNHEY; CDR2 reads SMNVEV (reference sequence). Trimming removed 6 bases at V and 6 bases at J, with 16 bases between. The CDR3 region is CASRPGGPLDTQYF. In DNA, the CDR3 is TGTGCCAGCAGGCCCGGAGGGCCTTTGGATACGCAGTATTTT.

The sample holds a few counts of this clonotype. The chain couples TRBV6-5 to TRBJ1-3, with D unclear. CDR1 and CDR2 from the germline V gene are MNHEY and SVGAGI. V lost 0 bases and J lost 0, with 6 bases in between. There are 15 residues in the CDR3. In DNA, the CDR3 is TGTGCCAGCAGTTACTCGAGTATCTCTGGAAACACCATATATTTT. Protein sequence: CASSYSSISGNTIYF.

This clonotype has a handful of counts. A much larger clone sits a single nucleotide away, making a read error possible. The genes are TRBV20-1 and TRBJ2-3, with 7 bases identical to TRBD2. The trim removed 5 bases at V and 3 bases at J, leaving 11 bases unmatched. The CDR3 runs 15 residues. In germline, CDR1 is DFQATT, CDR2 SNEGSKA (reference sequence). CDR3 nucleotides: TGCAGTGCTGGAGGTTGGCGGGAGATGACAGATACGCAGTATTTT. This gives the protein CSAGGWREMTDTQYF.

Many counts were recorded for this clonotype. The rearrangement joins TRBV9 to TRBJ2-1; D may be TRBD1 or TRBD2 (5 bases each). CDR1 SGDLS and CDR2 YYNGEE come from the germline V gene. The CDR3 length is 13 residues. Trimming removed 0 bases from V and 8 bases from J, with 9 bases in between. This CDR3 reads CASSVDLGHEQFF. The CDR3 DNA reads as TGTGCCAGCAGCGTAGATCTGGGACATGAGCAGTTCTTC.

This clonotype has a count of ten or more. The gene calls are TRBV29-1 and TRBJ2-7; 7 positions agree with TRBD1. Germline V lookup: CDR1 SQVTM, CDR2 ANQGSEA. The CDR3 has 14 residues. V dropped 0 bases and J dropped 3; count of bases not matched to a gene: 5. CDR3 amino acids: CSVEEAAGGYEQYF. The CDR3 nucleotides read TGCAGCGTTGAAGAGGCGGCAGGGGGCTACGAGCAGTACTTC.

This clonotype was seen at least ten times. The rearrangement uses TRBV29-1 and TRBJ2-2; 9 positions match TRBD1. This CDR3 has 13 residues. CDR1 SQVTM and CDR2 ANQGSEA come from the germline V gene. J lost 5 bases, V lost 6 bases, and 4 bases had no gene match. CDR3 protein: CSVDRGLTGELFF. CDR3 DNA sequence: TGCAGCGTGGACAGGGGCCTAACCGGGGAGCTGTTTTTT.

The table lists this clonotype with a few counts. This sequence joins TRBV3-1 and TRBJ1-2; D is uncertain. V was trimmed by 3 bases and J by 8 bases, leaving 10 bases between them. Germline CDR1 and CDR2: LGHDT and YNNKEL (reference sequence). This CDR3 is built from 12 residues. As DNA, the CDR3 is TGTGCCAGCAGCCACCGAGCAGGCGGCTACACCTTC. Translation: CASSHRAGGYTF.

The chain uses TRBV4-2 and TRBJ2-1, with a weak D call TRBD2 (6 bases). Per germline, CDR1 LGHNA and CDR2 YNFKEQ. Trimming stripped 0 bases from V and 7 bases from J, with 10 bases between. The CDR3 contains 14 residues. The CDR3 protein is CASSQDSGRNEQFF. The CDR3 bases are TGTGCCAGCAGCCAAGACTCGGGGAGGAATGAGCAGTTCTTC.

This clonotype occurred once. This chain joins TRBV10-3 and TRBJ2-2; 10 bases are shared with TRBD2. CDR1 ENHRY and CDR2 SYGVKD come from the germline V gene. The CDR3 runs to 16 residues. Trimming at V came to 3 bases and at J to 7 bases, leaving 8 bases not matched to a gene. Written as DNA, the CDR3 is TGTGCCATCAGTGAATCGAGCGGGAGGGTTGGCGGGGAGCTGTTTTTT. Encoded protein: CAISESSGRVGGELFF.

A remark on this clonotype: A much more abundant neighbour one base away suggests this may be a read error. The V call is TRBV24-1, the J call TRBJ1-4; 8 positions match TRBD1. The V gene's germline CDR1 is KGHDR and CDR2 SFDVKD. The CDR3 spans 19 residues. CDR3 sequence: CTTSDFVRGRTGKNEKLFF. The CDR3 nucleotides are TGTACCACCAGTGATTTCGTTAGGGGCCGGACAGGGAAAAATGAAAAACTGTTTTTT.

Notes on this clonotype: Being one base from a much bigger clone, this may be a read error. The chain couples TRBV2 to TRBJ1-5; D unresolved. Germline V gene sequence: CDR1 SNHLY, CDR2 FYNNEI. The length of the CDR3 is 15 residues. CDR3 DNA: TGTGCCAGCGGTGATTCGAGCTATAGCAATCAGCCCCAGCATTTT. This codes for CASGDSSYSNQPQHF.

This clonotype has at least ten counts. V and J are TRBV20-1 and TRBJ1-1; D unresolved. Trimming took off 4 bases at V and 5 bases at J, with 11 bases between the two ends. Germline values: CDR1 DFQATT, CDR2 SNEGSKA (reference sequence). CDR3 length: 12 residues. The CDR3 region is CSAMLSGTEAFF. The CDR3 DNA follows: TGCAGTGCTATGTTAAGTGGGACTGAAGCTTTCTTT.

This clonotype appeared many times. V usage is TRBV11-2 and J usage is TRBJ2-1, with unresolved D. V lost 5 bases, J lost 3 bases, and 5 bases lay in between. Looked up from germline, CDR1 is SGHAT and CDR2 is FQNNGV. The CDR3 length is 12 residues. CDR3: CASSPYYNEQFF. In DNA form, the CDR3 reads TGTGCCAGCAGCCCTTACTACAATGAGCAGTTCTTC.

This clonotype was observed many times. The rearrangement uses TRBV6-1 and TRBJ2-6; D remains ambiguous. The CDR3 is made up of 14 amino acids. Trimming stripped 3 bases from V and 2 bases from J, with 5 bases between. The V gene's germline CDR1 is MNHNS and CDR2 SASEGT. CDR3 amino acids: CASSEGTGANVLTF. The DNA of the CDR3 is TGTGCCAGCAGTGAGGGGACTGGGGCCAACGTCCTGACTTTC.

This clonotype was found many times. The chain couples TRBV9 to TRBJ1-2, with a possible D match to TRBD1 (5 bases). Per the germline V gene, CDR1 is SGDLS and CDR2 is YYNGEE. The CDR3 totals 16 residues. V gave up 4 bases and J gave up 2 bases, with 18 bases separating them. CDR3: CASSSHRQGLNYGYTF. CDR3 DNA: TGTGCCAGCAGCTCCCACCGGCAGGGTTTAAACTATGGCTACACCTTC.

This clonotype appeared many times. The genes are TRBV12-3 or TRBV12-4 and TRBJ1-1, with D uncertain. This CDR3 has 16 amino acids. Trimming cost V 5 bases and J 3 bases, with 19 bases left between them. This CDR3 is CASSGLLGVSDTEAFF. The CDR3 nucleotides are TGTGCCAGCAGTGGCCTTCTTGGGGTGTCGGACACTGAAGCTTTCTTT.

A few counts support this clonotype. The conserved phenylalanine or tryptophan normally closing the CDR3 is absent here, so this likely arose from a read error. The CDR3 loop reads CASSPQGASTEAFL. For the CDR3, the DNA is TGTGCCAGTAGCCCACAGGGGGCGAGCACTGAAGCTTTCTTA. The chain couples TRBV19 to TRBJ1-1; TRBD1 agrees at 9 bases. V dropped 6 bases and J dropped 4; count of bases not matched to a gene: 6. The CDR3 covers 14 residues. Germline loops: CDR1 LNHDA, CDR2 SQIVND (reference sequence).

This sequence joins TRBV27 and TRBJ2-1; D perhaps matches TRBD1 (6 bases). This CDR3 has 13 amino acids. Germline CDR1 MNHEY, CDR2 SMNVEV (reference sequence). Between the trimmed V and J ends, which lost 8 bases and 6 bases, there was a span of 14 bases. The DNA for the CDR3 is TGTGCCAGCTATCCCACAGGGTCCAATGAGCAGTTCTTC. Translation: CASYPTGSNEQFF.

In its sample, this clonotype was seen many times. The V gene is TRBV20-1, the J gene TRBJ2-5, with D perhaps matching TRBD2 (6 bases). This CDR3 contains 12 residues. The germline gives CDR1 DFQATT, CDR2 SNEGSKA (reference sequence). Trimming pared 6 bases from V and 5 bases from J, leaving 13 bases between. The CDR3 here is CSAGRGRETQYF. The CDR3 DNA reads as TGCAGTGCAGGACGGGGGAGGGAGACCCAGTACTTC.